These 21 T cell receptor beta chains originate from one sample sequenced in a study of cytomegalovirus exposure and HLA in healthy donors. The study ran its PCR with 60 Vbeta and 13 Jbeta primers. Here immunoSEQ multiplex PCR was the method, and the copy in TCRdb shows in-frame clones only, minus some. This table holds about 100,000 clones, 55% to 85% found once. What was sequenced was PBMCs. Every receptor here comes from a woman aged 18-30 years in good health and CMV-seropositive.

The rearrangement links TRBV10-3 to TRBJ1-2; tentative D call: TRBD1 (5 bases). The CDR3 extends over 14 amino acids. Trimming took 0 bases from V and 8 from J, leaving 13 bases between them. CDR1 and CDR2 from the germline V gene are ENHRY and SYGVKD. The CDR3: CAISESRVGFGYTF. CDR3 DNA sequence: TGTGCCATCAGTGAGTCCAGGGTGGGCTTCGGCTACACCTTC.

The chain uses TRBV9 and TRBJ1-1; D is ambiguous. The V end was cut by 0 bases, the J end by 10 bases, with 13 bases between. Per the germline V gene, CDR1 is SGDLS and CDR2 is YYNGEE. The CDR3 is made up of 13 amino acids. CDR3 sequence (DNA): TGTGCCAGCAGCGTAGGCGGGGAAGCCAGAGCTTTCTTT. This gives the protein CASSVGGEARAFF.

The chain combines TRBV7-2 with TRBJ2-1; 13 bases are a match to TRBD2. This CDR3 is 19 amino acids long. Losses at the gene ends were 5 bases for V and 3 bases for J; bases not matched to a gene: 13. Germline CDR1 reads SGHTA; CDR2 reads FQGNSA. In DNA form, the CDR3 reads TGTGCCAGCAGCCCGGGGGGACTAGCGGGACCTGCCCTCTACAATGAGCAGTTCTTC. Translating it yields CASSPGGLAGPALYNEQFF.

The V call is TRBV4-2, the J call TRBJ1-1; D uncertain. The CDR3 is 16 amino acids. V was clipped by 1 base and J by 0 bases, with 12 bases between them. From germline, CDR1 is LGHNA and CDR2 YNFKEQ. CDR3 amino acids: CASSQGPLAMNTEAFF. The CDR3, as DNA: TGTGCCAGCAGCCAAGGACCCTTAGCCATGAACACTGAAGCTTTCTTT.

The chain has TRBV2 and TRBJ1-6, with D tentatively TRBD1 (5 bases). Trimming stripped 2 bases from V and 9 bases from J, with 11 bases between. Germline values: CDR1 SNHLY, CDR2 FYNNEI. This CDR3 region has 14 residues. In DNA, the CDR3 is TGTGCCAGCAGTGAACAGGGTCTGGGTTCACCCCTCCACTTT. This translates into CASSEQGLGSPLHF.

The chain carries TRBV5-1 and TRBJ2-7, with 8 bases that match TRBD1. V lost 3 bases to trimming and J lost 4 bases; unmatched junction nucleotides: 3. Germline CDR1 reads SGHRS; CDR2 reads YFSETQ. There are 13 residues in the CDR3. This chain's CDR3 is CASSWTGMYEQYF. DNA of the CDR3: TGCGCCAGCAGCTGGACAGGGATGTACGAGCAGTACTTC.

The chain uses TRBV18 and TRBJ1-3, with D possibly matching TRBD1 (5 bases). The CDR3 is 13 residues long. Germline V gene sequence: CDR1 KGHSH, CDR2 LQKENI. The V end lost 1 base, the J end lost 5 bases, and 6 bases lay between the germline ends. The CDR3 is CASSPQGRNTIYF. The CDR3, as DNA: TGTGCCAGCTCACCACAGGGGAGAAACACCATATATTTT.

The table lists this clone with a few counts. The rearrangement uses TRBV4-2 and TRBJ1-1, with 8 positions matching TRBD1. The CDR3 is 14 amino acids. CDR1 and CDR2 (germline): LGHNA, YNFKEQ. V shed 4 bases, J shed 6 bases, and the junction held 7 bases outside the gene matches. The CDR3, as DNA: TGTGCCAGCAGCCCCGACAGGGGAGGACCTGAAGCTTTCTTT. This encodes CASSPDRGGPEAFF.

The V and J genes are TRBV7-9 and TRBJ1-1; D is unresolved. This CDR3 spans 15 amino acids. Germline loops: CDR1 SEHNR, CDR2 FQNEAQ (reference sequence). V lost 4 bases to trimming and J lost 3 bases, with 15 bases between them. Here the CDR3 DNA reads TGTGCCAGCAGCTCTAACCTGGCGGCTGACACTGAAGCTTTCTTT. Translated, it gives CASSSNLAADTEAFF.

V and J are TRBV5-1 and TRBJ1-1; TRBD1 agrees at 11 bases. V was clipped by 4 bases and J by 0 bases; unmatched bases: 5. Looked up from germline, CDR1 is SGHRS and CDR2 is YFSETQ. CDR3 length equals 16 residues. The CDR3 DNA reads as TGCGCCAGCAGCCAGGGACAGGGGGTTATGAACACTGAAGCTTTCTTT. It specifies CASSQGQGVMNTEAFF.

In its sample, this clone was seen a few times. The chain recombines TRBV28 with TRBJ2-3, with D tentatively TRBD2 (5 bases). Germline V gives CDR1 MDHEN, CDR2 SYDVKM. This CDR3 contains 15 residues. The V gene lost 5 bases and the J gene lost 0 bases, with 12 bases spanning the gap. The CDR3 spells CASSLGSVSTDTQYF. The CDR3, as DNA: TGTGCCAGCAGTCTAGGTAGCGTTAGCACAGATACGCAGTATTTT.

The chain has TRBV7-7 and TRBJ2-4; TRBD2 might be the D (7 bases). Germline-derived CDR1 and CDR2 are SSHAT and FNYEAQ (reference sequence). V was shortened by 5 bases and J by 8 bases, with 13 bases between the two germline ends. The CDR3 loop spans 13 amino acids. This chain's CDR3 is CASSPREGDIQYF. The CDR3 nucleotides are TGTGCCAGCAGCCCCAGGGAGGGGGACATTCAGTACTTC.

The gene calls are TRBV2 and TRBJ1-1; 8 nucleotides line up with TRBD1. The germline V gene encodes CDR1 SNHLY and CDR2 FYNNEI. V shed 10 bases and J 5 bases; nucleotides not matched to a gene: 9. This CDR3 comprises 13 residues. The DNA of the CDR3 is TGTGCCACTACTTTGACAGGGGAGACTGAAGCTTTCTTT. It codes for CATTLTGETEAFF.

This chain joins TRBV9 and TRBJ2-3; D call uncertain. Trimming took 0 bases from V and 1 from J, leaving 9 bases between them. Germline V CDR1 and CDR2: SGDLS, YYNGEE. The CDR3 length is 15 residues. The DNA of the CDR3 is TGTGCCAGCAGCGTAGGTCTTTCCGGCACAGATACGCAGTATTTT. It codes for CASSVGLSGTDTQYF. The complete variable domain, with remaining parts taken from reference TRBV9 and TRBJ2-3, reads DSGVTQTPKHLITATGQRVTLRCSPRSGDLSVYWYQQSLDQGLQFLIQYYNGEERAKGNILERFSAQQFPDLHSELNLSSLELGDSALYFCASSVGLSGTDTQYFGPGTRLTVL.

The rearrangement links TRBV4-1 to TRBJ1-4; D gene ambiguous. V was clipped by 1 base and J by 0 bases, with 9 bases between them. Germline V CDR1 and CDR2: MGHRA, YSYEKL. This CDR3 is built from 16 residues. CDR3 coding DNA: TGCGCCAGCAGCCAAGCCCGAGCTGCAACTAATGAAAAACTGTTTTTT. It codes for CASSQARAATNEKLFF.

The rearrangement uses TRBV6-5 and TRBJ2-3; the match to TRBD2 covers 8 bases. There are 15 residues in the CDR3. The V gene's germline CDR1 is MNHEY and CDR2 SVGAGI. J lost 6 bases, V lost 11 bases, and 16 bases had no gene match. CDR3 amino acids: CAVTTTRGGSDTQYF. The CDR3 nucleotides are TGTGCCGTCACAACCACCCGGGGGGGCTCGGATACGCAGTATTTT.

J is TRBJ2-5 and V is TRBV7-2; 10 nucleotides agree with TRBD2. The CDR3 consists of 15 residues. The germline gives CDR1 SGHTA, CDR2 FQGNSA. The ends lost 2 bases at V and 4 bases at J; junction bases unmatched: 4. The CDR3 region is CASSLSGRAGETQYF. The CDR3 region has the DNA TGTGCCAGCAGCTTAAGCGGGAGGGCCGGAGAGACCCAGTACTTC.

Written as DNA, the CDR3 is TGCGCCAGCAGCCAAGGGTGGGTCTCGGGAGACATTCAGTACTTC. This gives the protein CASSQGWVSGDIQYF. The V and J genes are TRBV5-1 and TRBJ2-4, with TRBD2 as a possible D gene (6 bases). Between the trimmed V and J ends, which lost 4 bases and 8 bases, there was a span of 19 bases. Per germline, CDR1 SGHRS and CDR2 YFSETQ. This CDR3 region has 15 residues.

The chain is built from TRBV30 and TRBJ1-1; 9 bases are a match to TRBD1. The CDR3 has 18 amino acids. Per the germline V gene, CDR1 is GTSNPN and CDR2 is SVGIG (reference sequence). After removal of 1 base from V and 5 bases from J, the junction contained 17 bases not matched to a gene. CDR3: CAWSARPRDREAKTEAFF. The CDR3 DNA reads TGTGCCTGGAGTGCAAGGCCCCGGGACAGGGAGGCTAAAACTGAAGCTTTCTTT.

This clone was detected only once. The V gene is TRBV13, the J gene TRBJ1-1, with 9 bases lining up with TRBD1. Germline CDR1 reads PRHDT; CDR2 reads FYEKMQ (reference sequence). This CDR3 region has 15 residues. Trimming removed 5 bases from V and 6 bases from J; junction bases left unmatched: 10. The chain's CDR3 is CASSTSSGQGSEAFF. Here the CDR3 DNA reads TGTGCCAGCAGCACCTCTTCGGGACAGGGTTCTGAAGCTTTCTTT. Full variable domain (remainder filled in from reference TRBV13 and TRBJ1-1): AAGVIQSPRHLIKEKRETATLKCYPIPRHDTVYWYQQGPGQDPQFLISFYEKMQSDKGSIPDRFSAQQFSDYHSELNMSSLELGDSALYFCASSTSSGQGSEAFFGQGTRLTVV.

The CDR3 region is CASSLNSGSEQYF. In DNA, the CDR3 is TGTGCCAGCAGTTTAAACTCCGGGTCCGAGCAGTACTTC. The chain is built from TRBV27 and TRBJ2-7; D gene ambiguous. From germline, CDR1 is MNHEY and CDR2 SMNVEV (reference sequence). The CDR3 is made up of 13 amino acids. Trimming removed 2 bases from V and 6 bases from J, with 11 bases in between.